This paragraph reports one TCR beta chain. The antigen is not known. The missing conserved phenylalanine or tryptophan at the end of this CDR3 makes a read error likely. This sample is drawn from a study of tumor-infiltrating lymphocytes in primary liver carcinoma. Study-level information: Roughly 3.65 to 7.5 million productive TCRbeta reads came from each sample, comparable across tissue types.

Overall study results and limits: The difference in top-250-clone fraction between tumors and blood was significant, favoring tumors (p = 0.039).

TCR beta cDNA came from around 0.5 ug total RNA, primed with a constant-region primer. For TCR beta, libraries were produced by three nested multiplex PCR rounds using slightly modified ARM-PCR. TCRdb reprocessed the multiplex PCR reads via MiXCR and lists one record per CDR3 protein. The table lists 55,000 to 70,000 distinct CDR3 sequences, about two thirds of them singletons. Co-extraction of RNA and DNA was performed on about 20-32 mg of unsorted bulk tissue. Material for sequencing was liver tumor tissue from sampling region 2. Subset of the sample: tumor region T2, inferior pole. This TCR came from a man in his forties with primary liver carcinoma and hepatitis B virus infection.

Here the CDR3 DNA reads TGTGCCAGCACTCTATACGGGACAGGTCATCATAATTCACCCCTCCACTCT. Residues: CASTLYGTGHHNSPLHS. The V call is TRBV6-6, the J call TRBJ1-6; 8 bases line up with TRBD1. In germline, CDR1 is MNHNY, CDR2 SVGAGI (reference sequence). J was trimmed by 5 bases and V by 7 bases; bases with no gene match: 13. The CDR3 runs 17 residues.